Shown below are 11 T cell receptor beta chains from a single sample sequenced in a study of T-cell memory formation after mild COVID-19. TCRdb re-called the 5' RACE reads with MiXCR, one entry per CDR3 protein. The table shows roughly 450,000 distinct CDR3 sequences, with 15% to 20% occurring only once. Sample: PBMCs or a T cell subset sorted from them (not recorded which). The receptors here all came from an adult woman who had mild COVID-19 (a few samples of this study predate the infection). Cell type and time point are not known.

This clonotype was seen a single time. The gene calls are TRBV5-1 and TRBJ2-3; D remains unclear. The CDR3 consists of 13 residues. Trimming took off 3 bases at V and 3 bases at J, with 8 bases between the two ends. CDR1 is SGHRS and CDR2 is YFSETQ in the germline V gene. Here the CDR3 reads CASSCDGTDTQYF. The CDR3 region has the DNA TGCGCCAGCAGCTGTGACGGTACAGATACGCAGTATTTT. Filled out from reference TRBV5-1 and TRBJ2-3, the complete variable domain reads KAGVTQTPRYLIKTRGQQVTLSCSPISGHRSVSWYQQTPGQGLQFLFEYFSETQRNKGNFPGRFSGRQFSNSRSEMNVSTLELGDSALYLCASSCDGTDTQYFGPGTRLTVL.

The CDR3 DNA sequence: TGTGCCAGCAGCGATTACAAGGGCGCGGAGCAGTACTTC. It specifies CASSDYKGAEQYF. The gene calls are TRBV7-2 and TRBJ2-7, with unresolved D. Germline V lookup: CDR1 SGHTA, CDR2 FQGNSA. V lost 5 bases, J lost 7 bases, and 15 bases lay in between. The CDR3 covers 13 residues.

A few counts support this clonotype. The chain is built from TRBV10-3 and TRBJ1-1; perhaps TRBD1 as D (6 bases). V lost 3 bases to trimming and J lost 1 base, with 12 bases between them. The germline CDR1 and CDR2 sequences are ENHRY and SYGVKD. This CDR3 has 15 amino acids. The CDR3 nucleotides read TGTGCCATCAGTGATAGTGGACAGTCGAACACTGAAGCTTTCTTT. It encodes CAISDSGQSNTEAFF.

J is TRBJ2-7 and V is TRBV7-6; 10 positions agree with TRBD2. This CDR3 has 17 amino acids. From germline, CDR1 is SGHVS and CDR2 FNYEAQ. The V gene end was trimmed by 5 bases and the J gene end by 2 bases; junction bases not matched to a gene: 12. CDR3 in DNA: TGTGCCAGCAGCCCGATCCCGGCTAGCGGGGGTCCCTACGAGCAGTACTTC. It is translated as CASSPIPASGGPYEQYF.

This clonotype came up a few times. This chain uses TRBV15 with TRBJ2-1; 9 bases line up with TRBD1. CDR3 length equals 18 residues. Germline trimming cut 2 bases from V and 13 bases from J; bases unmatched to any gene: 21. CDR1 is LNHNV, CDR2 YYDKDF, per germline (reference sequence). CDR3 DNA: TGTGCCACCAGCAGATCTAGGTTATCCGGGACAGGGAGTAGGAAACAGTTCTTC. Amino acid sequence: CATSRSRLSGTGSRKQFF.

The rearrangement uses TRBV20-1 and TRBJ1-2; a weak D match, TRBD1 (6 bases). V was cut by 5 bases and J by 5 bases, with 9 bases left in between. Per the germline V gene, CDR1 is DFQATT and CDR2 is SNEGSKA (reference sequence). CDR3 length: 11 amino acids. CDR3 residues: CSARTEYGYTF. CDR3 sequence (DNA): TGCAGTGCTCGGACAGAGTATGGCTACACCTTC.

In its sample, this clonotype was seen once. The genes are TRBV9 and TRBJ1-2; TRBD1 aligns across 8 bases. The germline V gene encodes CDR1 SGDLS and CDR2 YYNGEE. CDR3 length: 16 residues. The V segment lost 4 bases and the J segment 3 bases; nucleotides outside the gene matches: 11. The CDR3 spells CASSTDPHRGDYGYTF. The CDR3 bases are TGTGCCAGCAGCACCGACCCGCACAGGGGGGACTATGGCTACACCTTC.

J is TRBJ2-7 and V is TRBV14; a weak D match, TRBD1 (6 bases). Germline CDR1 and CDR2: SGHDN and FVKESK. V dropped 1 base and J dropped 3 bases, with 13 bases sitting between them. CDR3 length equals 15 residues. As DNA, the CDR3 is TGTGCCAGCAGCCAAGTGGGACAAGCCGTCTACGAGCAGTACTTC. It yields the protein CASSQVGQAVYEQYF.

This clonotype was detected a few times. This chain uses TRBV3-1 with TRBJ2-1, with TRBD1 matching 8 bases. The V segment lost 4 bases and the J segment 0 bases; nucleotides outside the gene matches: 8. The CDR3 is 17 residues long. The germline V gene encodes CDR1 LGHDT and CDR2 YNNKEL (reference sequence). In DNA, the CDR3 is TGTGCCAGCAGCCCACTAGTTGGACAGGGCTCCTACAATGAGCAGTTCTTC. This encodes CASSPLVGQGSYNEQFF.

In its sample, this clonotype was seen a few times. The rearrangement links TRBV9 to TRBJ2-7; tentative D call: TRBD1 (7 bases). Trimming cost V 4 bases and J 4 bases, with 18 bases left between them. This CDR3 has 15 amino acids. Germline V CDR1 and CDR2: SGDLS, YYNGEE. The CDR3 here is CASSPNTQGGYEQYF. Here the CDR3 DNA reads TGTGCCAGCAGCCCCAACACCCAGGGGGGATACGAGCAGTACTTC.

The chain joins TRBV12-3 or TRBV12-4 to TRBJ2-3; TRBD2 aligns across 9 bases. The CDR3 spans 20 residues. V lost 4 bases to trimming and J lost 6 bases; unmatched junction nucleotides: 23. CDR3 sequence (DNA): TGTGCCAGCAGTTGGTTTTCCAGGGGGATACCGGGACTAGCATCGGATACGCAGTATTTT. It specifies CASSWFSRGIPGLASDTQYF.